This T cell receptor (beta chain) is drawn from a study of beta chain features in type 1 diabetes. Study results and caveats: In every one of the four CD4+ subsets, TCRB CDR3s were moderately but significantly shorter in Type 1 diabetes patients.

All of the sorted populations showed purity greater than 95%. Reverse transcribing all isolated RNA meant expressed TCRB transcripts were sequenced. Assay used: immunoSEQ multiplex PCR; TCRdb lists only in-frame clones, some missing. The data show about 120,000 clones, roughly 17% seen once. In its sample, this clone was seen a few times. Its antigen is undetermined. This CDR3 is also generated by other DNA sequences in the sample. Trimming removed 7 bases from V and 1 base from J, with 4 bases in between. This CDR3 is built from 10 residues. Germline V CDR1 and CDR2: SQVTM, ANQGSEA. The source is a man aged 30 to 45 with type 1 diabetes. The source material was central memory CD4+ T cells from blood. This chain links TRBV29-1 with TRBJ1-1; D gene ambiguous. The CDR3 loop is CSAENTEAFF. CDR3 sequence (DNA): TGCAGCGCAGAGAACACTGAAGCTTTCTTT.